This is a list of T cell receptor beta chains from one sample in a study of blood T cells in healthy people across ages. TCRdb called the 5' RACE reads again in MiXCR, with one record for every CDR3 protein. The sample includes about 1,600,000 distinct CDR3 sequences, 42% of them seen just once. Sample: blood. Receptors were obtained from a woman aged 18-29 years in good health. The CDR3 runs from the conserved cysteine through the conserved F or W. D genes are given only for firm matches. Clone size is given for some rows only: seen once, a few or many times, or a class if the clone is expanded.

abundance,v_gene,d_gene,j_gene,CDR3nt,CDR3aa
few,TRBV27,NA,TRBJ2-7,TGTGCCAGCAGTTTACCACAGGGTCAGGTTAGCTACGAGCAGTACTTC,CASSLPQGQVSYEQYF
NA,TRBV7-9,TRBD1,TRBJ2-7,TGTGCCGGCAGCTTCTCCGGGACAGGAATGTACGAGCAGTACTTC,CAGSFSGTGMYEQYF
NA,TRBV15,NA,TRBJ2-1,TGTGCCACCAGCACCCCATCTCGGGAGCAGTTCTTC,CATSTPSREQFF
NA,TRBV3-1,TRBD1,TRBJ1-2,TGTGCCAGCAGCCCTCTTCAGGGACAGGGGGTTTATGGCTACACCTTC,CASSPLQGQGVYGYTF
NA,TRBV3-1,TRBD2,TRBJ2-7,TGTGCCAGCAGCCCCACCTCGGCGGGAGGAATATACGAGCAGTACTTC,CASSPTSAGGIYEQYF
NA,TRBV4-1,NA,TRBJ2-7,TGCGCCAGCAGTACGAAGCCGTTCTACAATGAGCAGTACTTC,CASSTKPFYNEQYF
few,TRBV4-2,NA,TRBJ2-1,TGTGCCAGCAGCCAAGAACGGGGCGAGCAGTTCTTC,CASSQERGEQFF
NA,TRBV6-4,NA,TRBJ2-5,TGTGCCAGCAGTGAGGATGGGGCTGTGACCCAGTACTTC,CASSEDGAVTQYF
few,TRBV18,TRBD1,TRBJ1-2,TGTGCCAGCTCACCATTTGCGCGACCTCTGGGACAGGGGGCGGATGGCTACACCTTC,CASSPFARPLGQGADGYTF
few,TRBV10-3,NA,TRBJ2-1,TGTGCCATCAGTGACGGTGGGGGTGTCCAGTTCTTC,CAISDGGGVQFF
NA,TRBV29-1,TRBD1,TRBJ1-2,TGCAGCGGGGACAGGGGGCTCGGTGGCTACACCTTC,CSGDRGLGGYTF
NA,TRBV5-1,NA,TRBJ2-6,TGCGCCAGCAGCTTACGACAACTAGTTGCCTCTGGGGCCAACGTCCTGACTTTC,CASSLRQLVASGANVLTF
few,TRBV20-1,NA,TRBJ1-2,TGCAGTGCTAGAGATCTTGTAAGGGACGGCTATAACTATGGCTACACCTTC,CSARDLVRDGYNYGYTF